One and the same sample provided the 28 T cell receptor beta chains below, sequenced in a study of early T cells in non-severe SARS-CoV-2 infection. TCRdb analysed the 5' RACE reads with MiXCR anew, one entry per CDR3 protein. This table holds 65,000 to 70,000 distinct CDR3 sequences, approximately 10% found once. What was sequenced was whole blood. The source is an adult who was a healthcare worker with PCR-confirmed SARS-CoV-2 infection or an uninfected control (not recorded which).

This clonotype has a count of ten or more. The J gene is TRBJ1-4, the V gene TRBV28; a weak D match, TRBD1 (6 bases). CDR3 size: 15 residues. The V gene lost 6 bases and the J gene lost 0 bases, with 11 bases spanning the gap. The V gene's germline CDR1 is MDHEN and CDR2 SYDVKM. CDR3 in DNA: TGTGCCAGCAGAATAGGGGGAACAACTAATGAAAAACTGTTTTTT. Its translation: CASRIGGTTNEKLFF.

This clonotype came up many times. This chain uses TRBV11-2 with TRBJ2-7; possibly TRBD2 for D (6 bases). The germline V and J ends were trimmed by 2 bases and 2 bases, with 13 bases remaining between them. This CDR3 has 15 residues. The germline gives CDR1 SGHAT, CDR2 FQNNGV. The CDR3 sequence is CASSLFGSGTYEQYF. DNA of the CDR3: TGTGCCAGCAGCTTATTTGGTAGCGGCACCTACGAGCAGTACTTC.

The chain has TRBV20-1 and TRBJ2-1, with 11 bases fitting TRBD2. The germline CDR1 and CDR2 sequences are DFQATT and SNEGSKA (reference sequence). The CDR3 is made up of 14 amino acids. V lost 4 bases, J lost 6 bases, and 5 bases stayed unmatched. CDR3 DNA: TGCAGTGCTACGGGACTAGCGGCTATCAATGAGCAGTTCTTC. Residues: CSATGLAAINEQFF.

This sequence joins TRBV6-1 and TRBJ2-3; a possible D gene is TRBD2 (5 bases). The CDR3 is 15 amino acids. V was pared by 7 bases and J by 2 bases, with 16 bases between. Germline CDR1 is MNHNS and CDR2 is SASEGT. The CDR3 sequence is CASTQTAGFTDTQYF. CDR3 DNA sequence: TGTGCCAGCACCCAAACCGCGGGTTTCACAGATACGCAGTATTTT.

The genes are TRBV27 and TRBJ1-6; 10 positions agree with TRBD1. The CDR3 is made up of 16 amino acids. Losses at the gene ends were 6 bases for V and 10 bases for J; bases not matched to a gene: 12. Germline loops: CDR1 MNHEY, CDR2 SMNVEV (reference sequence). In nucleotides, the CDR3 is TGTGCCAGCAGCCTTATGCCGGGGACAGGGGTATCACCCCTCCACTTT. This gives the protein CASSLMPGTGVSPLHF.

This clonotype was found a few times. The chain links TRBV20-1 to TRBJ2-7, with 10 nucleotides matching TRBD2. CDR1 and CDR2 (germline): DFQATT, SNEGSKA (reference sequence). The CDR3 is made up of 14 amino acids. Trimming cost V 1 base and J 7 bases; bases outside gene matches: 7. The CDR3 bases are TGCAGTGCTAGAGCTCACTCGGGACTAGCGGAGCAGTACTTC. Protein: CSARAHSGLAEQYF.

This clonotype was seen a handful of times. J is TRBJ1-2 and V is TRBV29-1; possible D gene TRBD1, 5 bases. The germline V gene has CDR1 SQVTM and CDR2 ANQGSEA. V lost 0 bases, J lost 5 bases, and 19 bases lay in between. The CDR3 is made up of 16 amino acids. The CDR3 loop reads CSVEESRTDTSYGYTF. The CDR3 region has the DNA TGCAGCGTTGAAGAGTCGCGGACGGACACATCTTATGGCTACACCTTC.

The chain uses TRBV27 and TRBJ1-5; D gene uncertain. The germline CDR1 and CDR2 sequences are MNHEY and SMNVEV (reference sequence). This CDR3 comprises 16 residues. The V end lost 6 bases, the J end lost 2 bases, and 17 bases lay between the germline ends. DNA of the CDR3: TGTGCCAGCAGCTCGTACCCGCCCCAGGGCAATCAGCCCCAGCATTTT. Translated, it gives CASSSYPPQGNQPQHF.

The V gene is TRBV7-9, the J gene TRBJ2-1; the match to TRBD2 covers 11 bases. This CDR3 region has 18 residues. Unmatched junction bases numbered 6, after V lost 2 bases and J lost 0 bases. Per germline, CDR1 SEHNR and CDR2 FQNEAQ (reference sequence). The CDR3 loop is CASSLSRTSGSSYNEQFF. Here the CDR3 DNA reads TGTGCCAGCAGCTTATCGCGTACTAGCGGGAGCTCCTACAATGAGCAGTTCTTC.

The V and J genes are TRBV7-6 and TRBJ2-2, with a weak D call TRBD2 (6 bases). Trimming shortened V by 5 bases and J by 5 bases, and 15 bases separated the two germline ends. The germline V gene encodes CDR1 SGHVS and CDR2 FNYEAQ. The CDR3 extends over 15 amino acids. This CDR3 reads CASSDPGTQTGELFF. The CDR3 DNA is TGTGCCAGCAGCGACCCCGGGACTCAAACCGGGGAGCTGTTTTTT.

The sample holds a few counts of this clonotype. The chain's CDR3 is CASSQVRDTDTQYF. The CDR3 DNA reads TGCGCCAGCAGCCAAGTTCGGGACACAGATACGCAGTATTTT. This sequence joins TRBV4-1 and TRBJ2-3; D is possibly TRBD2 (5 bases). Looked up from germline, CDR1 is MGHRA and CDR2 is YSYEKL. This CDR3 region has 14 residues. V gave up 1 base and J gave up 2 bases, with 7 bases separating them.

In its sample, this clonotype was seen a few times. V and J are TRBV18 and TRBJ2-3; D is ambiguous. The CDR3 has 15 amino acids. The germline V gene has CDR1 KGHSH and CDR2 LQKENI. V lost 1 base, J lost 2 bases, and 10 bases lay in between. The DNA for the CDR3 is TGTGCCAGCTCACCACAGGAAGGGCCCACAGATACGCAGTATTTT. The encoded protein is CASSPQEGPTDTQYF.

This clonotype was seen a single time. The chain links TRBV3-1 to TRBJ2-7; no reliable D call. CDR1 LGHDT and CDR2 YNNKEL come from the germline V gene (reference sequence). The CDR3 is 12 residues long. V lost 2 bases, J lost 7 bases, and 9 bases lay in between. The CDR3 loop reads CASSQNRQEQYF. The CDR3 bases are TGTGCCAGCAGCCAAAACCGGCAAGAGCAGTACTTC.

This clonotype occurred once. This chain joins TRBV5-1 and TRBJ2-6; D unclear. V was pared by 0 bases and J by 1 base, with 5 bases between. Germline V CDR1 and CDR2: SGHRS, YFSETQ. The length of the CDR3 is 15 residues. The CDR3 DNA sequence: TGCGCCAGCAGCTTGGACGTTTCTGGGGCCAACGTCCTGACTTTC. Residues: CASSLDVSGANVLTF.

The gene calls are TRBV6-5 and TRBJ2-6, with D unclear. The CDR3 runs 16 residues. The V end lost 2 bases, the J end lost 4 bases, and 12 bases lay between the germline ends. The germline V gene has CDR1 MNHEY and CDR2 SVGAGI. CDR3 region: CASSYGRVPGANVLTF. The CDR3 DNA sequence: TGTGCCAGCAGTTACGGCCGGGTGCCCGGGGCCAACGTCCTGACTTTC.

The CDR3 DNA follows: TGTGCCAGCAGCTTTCGTAGCTCTGGAAACACCATATATTTT. This sequence encodes CASSFRSSGNTIYF. The chain links TRBV11-2 to TRBJ1-3; unclear D gene. With 3 bases removed from V and 0 bases from J, the gap between germline ends came to 6 bases. This CDR3 spans 14 amino acids. Germline values: CDR1 SGHAT, CDR2 FQNNGV. The full variable domain, rest sourced from reference TRBV11-2 and TRBJ1-3, is EAGVAQSPRYKIIEKRQSVAFWCNPISGHATLYWYQQILGQGPKLLIQFQNNGVVDDSQLPKDRFSAERLKGVDSTLKIQPAKLEDSAVYLCASSFRSSGNTIYFGEGSWLTVV.

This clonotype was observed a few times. CDR3: CASREIRDRPAFF. CDR3 sequence (DNA): TGTGCCAGCCGGGAGATCCGGGACCGCCCAGCTTTCTTT. The chain carries TRBV6-5 and TRBJ1-1, with a weak D call TRBD1 (5 bases). CDR1 is MNHEY and CDR2 is SVGAGI in the germline V gene. The CDR3 sequence is 13 residues long. With 8 bases removed from V and 10 bases from J, the gap between germline ends came to 20 bases.

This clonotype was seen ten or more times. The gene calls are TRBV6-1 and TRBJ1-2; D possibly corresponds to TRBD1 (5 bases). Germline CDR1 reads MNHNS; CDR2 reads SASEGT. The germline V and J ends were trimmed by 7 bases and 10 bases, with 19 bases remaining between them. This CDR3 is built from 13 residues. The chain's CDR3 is CASNPGQGVDYTF. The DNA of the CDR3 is TGTGCCAGCAACCCGGGGCAGGGAGTGGACTACACCTTC.

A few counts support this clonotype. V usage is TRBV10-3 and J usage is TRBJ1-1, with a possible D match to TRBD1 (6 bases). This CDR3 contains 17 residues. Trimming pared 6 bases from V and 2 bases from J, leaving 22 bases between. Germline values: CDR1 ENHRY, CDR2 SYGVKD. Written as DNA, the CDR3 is TGTGCCATCAGCTACAAAGGAATACAGGGCCTCAACACTGAAGCTTTCTTT. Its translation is CAISYKGIQGLNTEAFF.

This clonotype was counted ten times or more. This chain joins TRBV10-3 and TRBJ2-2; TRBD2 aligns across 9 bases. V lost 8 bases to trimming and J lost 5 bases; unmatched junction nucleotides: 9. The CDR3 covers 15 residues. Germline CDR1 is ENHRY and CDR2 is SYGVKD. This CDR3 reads CAIEAAGGPTGELFF. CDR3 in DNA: TGTGCCATCGAGGCGGCGGGAGGGCCGACCGGGGAGCTGTTTTTT.

This CDR3 is CASSSKLRGIRTDTQYF. CDR3 DNA sequence: TGTGCCAGCAGCTCGAAATTAAGGGGCATTCGCACAGATACGCAGTATTTT. The rearrangement uses TRBV11-2 and TRBJ2-3, with D perhaps TRBD1 (5 bases). Per germline, CDR1 SGHAT and CDR2 FQNNGV. The CDR3 consists of 17 residues. The V end lost 4 bases, the J end lost 1 base, and 18 bases lay between the germline ends.

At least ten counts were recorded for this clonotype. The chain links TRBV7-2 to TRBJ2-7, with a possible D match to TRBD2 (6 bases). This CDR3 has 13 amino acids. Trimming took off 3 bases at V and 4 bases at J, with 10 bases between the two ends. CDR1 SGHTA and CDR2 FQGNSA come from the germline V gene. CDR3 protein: CASSLHGGYEQYF. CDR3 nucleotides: TGTGCCAGCAGCTTGCATGGGGGGTACGAGCAGTACTTC.

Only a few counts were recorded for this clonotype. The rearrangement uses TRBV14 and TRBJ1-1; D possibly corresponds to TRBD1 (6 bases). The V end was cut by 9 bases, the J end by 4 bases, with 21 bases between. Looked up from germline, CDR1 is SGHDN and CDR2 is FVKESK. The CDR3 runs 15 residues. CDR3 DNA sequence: TGTGCCAGTCGGGACTCCCGAAGGGGGTCCACTGAAGCTTTCTTT. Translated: CASRDSRRGSTEAFF. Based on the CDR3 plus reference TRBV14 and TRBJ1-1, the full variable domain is EAGVTQFPSHSVIEKGQTVTLRCDPISGHDNLYWYRRVMGKEIKFLLHFVKESKQDESGMPNNRFLAERTGGTYSTLKVQPAELEDSGVYFCASRDSRRGSTEAFFGQGTRLTVV.

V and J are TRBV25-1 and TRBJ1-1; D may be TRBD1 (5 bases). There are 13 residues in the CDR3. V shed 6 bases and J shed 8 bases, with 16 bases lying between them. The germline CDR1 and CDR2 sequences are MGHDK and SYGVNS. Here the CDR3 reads CASSATSHREAFF. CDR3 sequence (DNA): TGTGCCAGCAGCGCGACCTCACACAGGGAAGCTTTCTTT.

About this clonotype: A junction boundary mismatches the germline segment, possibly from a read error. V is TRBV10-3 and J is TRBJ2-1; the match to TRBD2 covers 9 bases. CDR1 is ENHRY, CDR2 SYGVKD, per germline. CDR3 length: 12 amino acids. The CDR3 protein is CTISDTSGLQFF. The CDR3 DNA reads TGTACCATCAGTGATACTAGCGGGCTTCAGTTCTTC.

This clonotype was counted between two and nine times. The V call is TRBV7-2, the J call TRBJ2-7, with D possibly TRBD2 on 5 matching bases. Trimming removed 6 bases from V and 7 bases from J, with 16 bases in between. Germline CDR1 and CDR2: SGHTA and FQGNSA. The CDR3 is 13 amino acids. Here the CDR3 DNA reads TGTGCCAGCAGTTATAACCGAGGGTTTGAGCAGTACTTC. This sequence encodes CASSYNRGFEQYF.

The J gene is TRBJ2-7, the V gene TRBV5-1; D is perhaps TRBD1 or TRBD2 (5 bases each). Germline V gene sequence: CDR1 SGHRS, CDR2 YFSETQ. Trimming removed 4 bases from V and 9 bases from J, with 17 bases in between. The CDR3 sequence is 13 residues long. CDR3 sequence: CASSPRDRRGQYF. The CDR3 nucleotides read TGCGCCAGCAGCCCCCGGGACCGGCGTGGGCAGTACTTC.

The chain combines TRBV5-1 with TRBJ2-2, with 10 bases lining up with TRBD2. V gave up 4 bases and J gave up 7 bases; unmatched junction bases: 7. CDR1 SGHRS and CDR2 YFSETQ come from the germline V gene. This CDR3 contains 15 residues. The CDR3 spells CASSQRTSGDGELFF. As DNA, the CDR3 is TGCGCCAGCAGCCAAAGGACTAGCGGCGACGGGGAGCTGTTTTTT.